This T cell receptor beta chain derives from a study of identical twins. TCRdb called the 5' RACE reads again in MiXCR, with one record for every CDR3 protein. Of approximately 500,000 distinct CDR3 sequences listed, 20% to 25% are singletons. Study conclusions and caveats: With abundant cord blood beta clonotypes, insertions were fewer; memory repertoires showed no such pattern.

Note on this clonotype: What it binds is not known.

Germline V CDR1 and CDR2: SGHRS, YFSETQ. The V gene lost 0 bases and the J gene lost 7 bases, with 14 bases spanning the gap. The CDR3 covers 15 residues. Healthy Caucasians supplied all donations. These data were also filed under a second study, of T cells expressing NK-cell markers. That study reports: Expanded clones of NKG2C+ T cells had an unclear HCMV specificity.

The material sequenced was CD4+ T cells sorted from blood. The receptor's source is a woman under 30 in good health. The chain has TRBV5-1 and TRBJ2-1; D may be TRBD1 or TRBD2 (6 bases each). CDR3 DNA sequence: TGCGCCAGCAGCTTGGAGGTGGGGGGCAGGAATGAGCAGTTCTTC. It yields the protein CASSLEVGGRNEQFF.